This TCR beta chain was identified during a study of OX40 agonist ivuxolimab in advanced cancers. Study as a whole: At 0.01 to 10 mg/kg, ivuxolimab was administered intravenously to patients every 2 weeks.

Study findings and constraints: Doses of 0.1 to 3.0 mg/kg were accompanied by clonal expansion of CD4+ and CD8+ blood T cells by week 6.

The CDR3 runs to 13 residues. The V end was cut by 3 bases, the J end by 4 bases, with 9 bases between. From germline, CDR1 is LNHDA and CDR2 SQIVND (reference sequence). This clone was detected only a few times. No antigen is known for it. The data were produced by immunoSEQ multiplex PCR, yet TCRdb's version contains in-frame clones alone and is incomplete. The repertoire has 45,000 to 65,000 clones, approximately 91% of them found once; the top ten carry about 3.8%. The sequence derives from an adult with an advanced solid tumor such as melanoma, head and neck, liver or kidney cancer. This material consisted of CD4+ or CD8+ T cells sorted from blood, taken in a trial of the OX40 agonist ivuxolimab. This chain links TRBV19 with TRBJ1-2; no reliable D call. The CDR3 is CASSMRAFYGYTF. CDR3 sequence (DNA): TGTGCCAGTAGTATGAGGGCTTTCTATGGCTACACCTTC.